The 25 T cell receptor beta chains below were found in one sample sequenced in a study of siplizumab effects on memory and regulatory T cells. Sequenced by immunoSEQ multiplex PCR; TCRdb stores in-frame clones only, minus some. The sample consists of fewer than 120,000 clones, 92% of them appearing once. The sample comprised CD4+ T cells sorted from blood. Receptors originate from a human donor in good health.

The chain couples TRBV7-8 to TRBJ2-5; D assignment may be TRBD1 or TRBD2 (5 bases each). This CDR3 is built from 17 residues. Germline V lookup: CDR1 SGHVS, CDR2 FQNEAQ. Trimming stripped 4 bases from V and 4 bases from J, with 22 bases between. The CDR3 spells CASSYYSGTPLGETQYF. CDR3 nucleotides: TGTGCCAGCAGCTACTACTCCGGGACGCCATTAGGAGAGACCCAGTACTTC.

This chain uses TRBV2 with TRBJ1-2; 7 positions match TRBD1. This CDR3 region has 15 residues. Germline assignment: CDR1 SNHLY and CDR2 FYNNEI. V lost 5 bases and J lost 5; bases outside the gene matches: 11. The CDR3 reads CASSPEGTTGYGYTF. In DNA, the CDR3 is TGTGCCAGCAGTCCCGAGGGCACGACAGGGTATGGCTACACCTTC.

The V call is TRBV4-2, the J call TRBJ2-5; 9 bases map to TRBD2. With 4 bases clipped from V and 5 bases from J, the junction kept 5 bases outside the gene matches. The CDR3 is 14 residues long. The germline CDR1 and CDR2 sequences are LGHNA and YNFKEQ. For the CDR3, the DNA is TGTGCCAGCAGCCCTTGGACTAGCGCGGAGACCCAGTACTTC. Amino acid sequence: CASSPWTSAETQYF.

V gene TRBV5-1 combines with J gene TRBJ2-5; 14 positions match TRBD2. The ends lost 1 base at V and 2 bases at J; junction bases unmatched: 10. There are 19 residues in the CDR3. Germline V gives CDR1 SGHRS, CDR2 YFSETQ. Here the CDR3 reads CASSLPRGLAGDWQETQYF. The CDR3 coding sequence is TGCGCCAGCAGCTTGCCCCGGGGACTAGCGGGAGATTGGCAAGAGACCCAGTACTTC.

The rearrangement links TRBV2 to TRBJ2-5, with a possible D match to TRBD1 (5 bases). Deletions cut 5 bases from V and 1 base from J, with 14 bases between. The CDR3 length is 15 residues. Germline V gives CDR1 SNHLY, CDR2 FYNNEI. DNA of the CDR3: TGTGCCAGCAGTTGGCAGGGCTTACCCCAAGAGACCCAGTACTTC. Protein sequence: CASSWQGLPQETQYF.

The CDR3 reads CASSIRALARKYNEQFF. CDR3 nucleotide sequence: TGTGCCAGCAGTATAAGGGCACTAGCCAGAAAATACAATGAGCAGTTCTTC. The V and J genes are TRBV27 and TRBJ2-1, with a weak D call TRBD2 (6 bases). The CDR3 is 17 amino acids. Trimming stripped 5 bases from V and 4 bases from J, with 21 bases between. Germline V gene data show CDR1 as MNHEY and CDR2 as SMNVEV (reference sequence).

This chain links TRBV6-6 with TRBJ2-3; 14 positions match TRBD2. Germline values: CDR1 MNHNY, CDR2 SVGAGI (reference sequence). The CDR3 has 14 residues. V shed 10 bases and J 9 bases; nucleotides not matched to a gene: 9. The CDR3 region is CATETSGGAWTQYF. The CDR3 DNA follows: TGTGCCACCGAGACTAGCGGGGGGGCGTGGACGCAGTATTTT.

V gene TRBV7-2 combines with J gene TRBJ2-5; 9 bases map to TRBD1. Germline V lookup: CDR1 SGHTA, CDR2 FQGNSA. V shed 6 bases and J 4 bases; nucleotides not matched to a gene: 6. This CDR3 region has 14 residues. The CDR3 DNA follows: TGTGCCAGCAGGAACAGGGGGCGGATAGAGACCCAGTACTTC. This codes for CASRNRGRIETQYF.

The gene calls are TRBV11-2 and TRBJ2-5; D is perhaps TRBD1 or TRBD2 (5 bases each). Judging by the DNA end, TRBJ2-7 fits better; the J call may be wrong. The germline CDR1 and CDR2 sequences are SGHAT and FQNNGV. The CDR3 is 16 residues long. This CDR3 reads CASSSIQGPSSYEQYF. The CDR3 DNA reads TGTGCCAGCAGCTCAATCCAGGGACCTAGCTCCTACGAGCAGTACTTC.

CDR3 in DNA: TGCGCCAGCAGCCCGGGACAGGGGTTTTACGAGCAGTACTTC. This encodes CASSPGQGFYEQYF. This sequence joins TRBV5-1 and TRBJ2-7, with 10 bases aligning to TRBD1. From germline, CDR1 is SGHRS and CDR2 YFSETQ. V was clipped by 4 bases and J by 4 bases; unmatched bases: 5. This CDR3 spans 14 amino acids.

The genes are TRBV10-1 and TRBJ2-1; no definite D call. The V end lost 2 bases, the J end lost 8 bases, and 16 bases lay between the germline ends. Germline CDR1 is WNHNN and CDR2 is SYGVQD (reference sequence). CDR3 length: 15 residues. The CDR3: CASSEGLVSLHEQFF. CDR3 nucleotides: TGCGCCAGCAGTGAGGGGCTAGTCAGCTTGCATGAGCAGTTCTTC.

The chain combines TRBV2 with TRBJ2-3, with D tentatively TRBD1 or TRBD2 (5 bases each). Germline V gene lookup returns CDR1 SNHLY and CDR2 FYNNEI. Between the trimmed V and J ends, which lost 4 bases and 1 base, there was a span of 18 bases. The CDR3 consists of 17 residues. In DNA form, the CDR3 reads TGTGCCAGCAGTGCTGGGGGTAAGGGGATTGGCACAGATACGCAGTATTTT. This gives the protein CASSAGGKGIGTDTQYF.

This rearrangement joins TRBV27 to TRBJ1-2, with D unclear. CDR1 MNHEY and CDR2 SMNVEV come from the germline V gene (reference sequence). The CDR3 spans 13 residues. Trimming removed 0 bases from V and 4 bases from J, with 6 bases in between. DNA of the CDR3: TGTGCCAGCAGTTTATCCAGCCCCTATGGCTACACCTTC. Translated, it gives CASSLSSPYGYTF.

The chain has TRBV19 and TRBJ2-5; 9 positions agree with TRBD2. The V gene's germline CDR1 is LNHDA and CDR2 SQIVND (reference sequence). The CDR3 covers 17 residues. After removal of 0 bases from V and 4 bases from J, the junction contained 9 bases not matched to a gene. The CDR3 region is CASSIEGREGVAETQYF. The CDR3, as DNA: TGTGCCAGTAGTATAGAAGGGCGGGAGGGCGTAGCAGAGACCCAGTACTTC. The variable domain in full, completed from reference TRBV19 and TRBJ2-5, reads DGGITQSPKYLFRKEGQNVTLSCEQNLNHDAMYWYRQDPGQGLRLIYYSQIVNDFQKGDIAEGYSVSREKKESFPLTVTSAQKNPTAFYLCASSIEGREGVAETQYFGPGTRLLVL.

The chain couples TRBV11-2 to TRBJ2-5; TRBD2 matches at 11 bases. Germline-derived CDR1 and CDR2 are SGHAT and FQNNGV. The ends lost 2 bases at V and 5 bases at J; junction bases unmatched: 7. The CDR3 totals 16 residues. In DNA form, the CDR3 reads TGTGCCAGCAGCTTAAGACTAGCGGGGCCCGGGGAGACCCAGTACTTC. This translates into CASSLRLAGPGETQYF.

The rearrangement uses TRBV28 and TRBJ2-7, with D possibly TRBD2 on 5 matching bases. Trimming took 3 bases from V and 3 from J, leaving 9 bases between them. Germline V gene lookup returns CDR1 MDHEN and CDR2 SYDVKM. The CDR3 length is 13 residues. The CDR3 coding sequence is TGTGCCAGCAGTTTGCCGGGAATCTACGAGCAGTACTTC. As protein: CASSLPGIYEQYF.

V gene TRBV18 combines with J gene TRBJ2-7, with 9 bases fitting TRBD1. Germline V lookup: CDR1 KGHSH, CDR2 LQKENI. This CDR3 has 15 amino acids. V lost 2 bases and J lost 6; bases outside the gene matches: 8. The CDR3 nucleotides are TGTGCCAGCTCACCATTTGGGACAGGGCGGCGCGAGCAGTACTTC. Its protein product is CASSPFGTGRREQYF.

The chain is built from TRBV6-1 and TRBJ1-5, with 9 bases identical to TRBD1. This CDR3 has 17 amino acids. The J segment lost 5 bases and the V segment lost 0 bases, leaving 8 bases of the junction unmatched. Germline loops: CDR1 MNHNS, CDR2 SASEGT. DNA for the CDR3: TGTGCCAGCAGTGAAGCGCTTGGGGGACAGGGTTATCAGCCCCAGCATTTT. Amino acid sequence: CASSEALGGQGYQPQHF.

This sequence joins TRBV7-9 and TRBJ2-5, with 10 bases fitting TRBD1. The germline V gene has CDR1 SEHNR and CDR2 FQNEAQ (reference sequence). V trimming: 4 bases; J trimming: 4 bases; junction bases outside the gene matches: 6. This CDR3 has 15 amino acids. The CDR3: CASSSGWTGGETQYF. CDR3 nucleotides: TGTGCCAGCAGCTCAGGGTGGACAGGGGGAGAGACCCAGTACTTC. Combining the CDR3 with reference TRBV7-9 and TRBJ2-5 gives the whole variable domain DTGVSQNPRHKITKRGQNVTFRCDPISEHNRLYWYRQTLGQGPEFLTYFQNEAQLEKSRLLSDRFSAERPKGSFSTLEIQRTEQGDSAMYLCASSSGWTGGETQYFGPGTRLLVL.

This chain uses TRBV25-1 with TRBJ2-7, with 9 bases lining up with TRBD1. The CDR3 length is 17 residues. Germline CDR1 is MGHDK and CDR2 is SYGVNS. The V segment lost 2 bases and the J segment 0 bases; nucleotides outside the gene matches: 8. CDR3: CASSEIKPGQGSYEQYF. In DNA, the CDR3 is TGTGCCAGCAGTGAAATTAAACCGGGACAGGGCTCCTACGAGCAGTACTTC.

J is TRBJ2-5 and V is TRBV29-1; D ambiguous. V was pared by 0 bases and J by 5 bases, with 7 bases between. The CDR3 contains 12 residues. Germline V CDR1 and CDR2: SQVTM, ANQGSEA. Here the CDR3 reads CSVEEKSETQYF. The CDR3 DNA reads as TGCAGCGTTGAAGAAAAGTCGGAGACCCAGTACTTC.

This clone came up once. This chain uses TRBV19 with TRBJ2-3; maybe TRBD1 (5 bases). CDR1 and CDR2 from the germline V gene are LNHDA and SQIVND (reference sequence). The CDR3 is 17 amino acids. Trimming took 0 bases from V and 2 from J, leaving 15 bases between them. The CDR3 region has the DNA TGTGCCAGTAGTATAGATAGTAGGGGCCTCGTCACAGATACGCAGTATTTT. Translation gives CASSIDSRGLVTDTQYF.

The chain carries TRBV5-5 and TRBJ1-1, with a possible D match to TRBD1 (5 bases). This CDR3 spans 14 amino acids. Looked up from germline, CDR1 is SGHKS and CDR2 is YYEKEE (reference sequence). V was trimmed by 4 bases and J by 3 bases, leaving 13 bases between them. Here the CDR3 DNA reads TGTGCCAGCAGCGTGGGACCGGAGGACACTGAAGCTTTCTTT. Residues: CASSVGPEDTEAFF.

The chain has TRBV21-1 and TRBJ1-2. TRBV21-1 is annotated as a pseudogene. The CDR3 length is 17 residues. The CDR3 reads CASSRRSSLPTYGGYTF. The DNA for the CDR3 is TGTGCCAGCAGCCGACGCAGTTCCCTTCCCACCTATGGCGGCTACACCTTC.

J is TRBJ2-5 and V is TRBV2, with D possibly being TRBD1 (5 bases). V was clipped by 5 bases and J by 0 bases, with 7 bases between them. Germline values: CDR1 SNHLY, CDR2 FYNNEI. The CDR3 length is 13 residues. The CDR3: CASSWGYQETQYF. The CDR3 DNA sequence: TGTGCCAGCAGTTGGGGCTACCAAGAGACCCAGTACTTC.